This paragraph covers one T cell receptor (beta chain) sequence. Method: immunoSEQ multiplex PCR; TCRdb's copy keeps in-frame clones and lacks some. The sample has tens of thousands of clones; around 89% are singletons. The CDR3 runs to 14 residues. CDR1 is GTSNPN and CDR2 is SVGIG in the germline V gene (reference sequence). Trimming left V 5 bases short and J 0 bases short, with 11 bases between. This entry is derived from a study of OX40 agonist ivuxolimab in advanced cancers. This sample comprised CD4+ or CD8+ T cells sorted from blood, obtained in a trial of the OX40 agonist ivuxolimab. The clonotype was recovered from an adult with an advanced solid tumor such as melanoma, head and neck, liver or kidney cancer. V is TRBV30 and J is TRBJ2-1, with TRBD2 as a possible D gene (6 bases). The CDR3 region is CAWVRRGSYNEQFF. For the CDR3, the DNA is TGTGCCTGGGTGAGGAGGGGCTCCTACAATGAGCAGTTCTTC.